The T cell receptor beta chain described here comes from a study of OX40 agonist ivuxolimab in advanced cancers. Study as a whole: Males comprised 82.7% of the group, whose mean age was around 62 years (range 23 to 79). General study findings and limits: More expanded clones were seen, on average, in CD8+ T cells than in CD4+.

Measured with immunoSEQ multiplex PCR; TCRdb has only the in-frame clones, and not every one. This sample has roughly 80,000 clones, with around nine tenths found just once. The trim removed 3 bases at V and 7 bases at J, leaving 12 bases unmatched. Germline CDR1 is SGHTA and CDR2 is FQGNSA. This CDR3 comprises 16 residues. Peripheral blood came from all dose cohorts at three timepoints. A word on this clone: The antigen is not known.

The V call is TRBV7-2, the J call TRBJ1-5; 7 nucleotides line up with TRBD1. The input for sequencing was CD4+ or CD8+ T cells sorted from blood, taken in a trial of the OX40 agonist ivuxolimab. The sequence came from an adult with an advanced solid tumor such as melanoma, head and neck, liver or kidney cancer. CDR3 in amino acids: CASSFWGTTGDQPQHF. The CDR3 DNA reads as TGTGCCAGCAGCTTTTGGGGGACTACAGGGGACCAGCCCCAGCATTTT.